Listed here are 6 T cell receptor beta chains from one sample, sequenced in a study of blood T cells in healthy people across ages. Combining a sample-barcoded 5' primer with a J-beta primer mix, a second PCR ran for roughly 7 to 12 cycles. TCRdb recomputed calls from the 5' RACE reads with MiXCR, one row per CDR3 protein. Of over a million distinct CDR3 sequences in the sample, about 42% were seen once. Source material: blood. All receptors derive from a woman between 18 and 30 years old in good health.

V is TRBV10-3 and J is TRBJ2-1; 11 nucleotides line up with TRBD2. CDR1 ENHRY and CDR2 SYGVKD come from the germline V gene. Trimming cost V 6 bases and J 13 bases; bases outside gene matches: 14. The CDR3 has 15 amino acids. The CDR3: CAIRPGTSGQETQFF. The CDR3 DNA is TGTGCCATCAGACCTGGGACTAGCGGACAAGAGACCCAGTTCTTC.

This clonotype has only a few counts. The chain is built from TRBV15 and TRBJ1-1, with a weak D call TRBD1 (5 bases). V lost 0 bases to trimming and J lost 10 bases, with 15 bases between them. The germline gives CDR1 LNHNV, CDR2 YYDKDF (reference sequence). This CDR3 has 14 amino acids. In DNA form, the CDR3 reads TGTGCCACCAGCAGAGATGCAGGGAGCGGGGTAGCTTTCTTT. This encodes CATSRDAGSGVAFF.

This clonotype was seen more than once but under ten times. The V and J genes are TRBV4-1 and TRBJ1-1, with D tentatively TRBD1 (6 bases). This CDR3 is 14 amino acids long. The ends were cut back, 0 bases at V and 9 bases at J, with 14 bases in the middle. Germline lookup yields CDR1 MGHRA and CDR2 YSYEKL. As DNA, the CDR3 is TGCGCCAGCAGCCAAGAGACGGGGGGCACAAAAGCTTTCTTT. This translates into CASSQETGGTKAFF.

A few counts support this clonotype. The rearrangement joins TRBV12-5 to TRBJ2-1; TRBD2 aligns across 12 bases. The CDR3 has 17 residues. Germline CDR1 reads LGHNT; CDR2 reads FRNRAP. V dropped 0 bases and J dropped 6; count of bases not matched to a gene: 6. The CDR3 here is CASGLVRASGGGNEQFF. Here the CDR3 DNA reads TGTGCTAGTGGTTTGGTACGGGCTAGCGGGGGGGGCAATGAGCAGTTCTTC.

J is TRBJ2-4 and V is TRBV4-1; D may be TRBD2 (6 bases). The V gene lost 3 bases and the J gene lost 1 base, with 10 bases spanning the gap. CDR1 and CDR2 from the germline V gene are MGHRA and YSYEKL. This CDR3 comprises 15 residues. For the CDR3, the DNA is TGCGCCAGCAGCCACCCCGGAGGGGCCAAAAACATTCAGTACTTC. Amino acid sequence: CASSHPGGAKNIQYF.

The chain carries TRBV25-1 and TRBJ1-5; D is unresolved. The CDR3 sequence is 20 residues long. CDR1 and CDR2 from the germline V gene are MGHDK and SYGVNS. Deletions cut 2 bases from V and 1 base from J, with 24 bases between. The CDR3 bases are TGTGCCAGCAGTGAAGGTAAAGGGCCTTTAAATCAGCGGAGCAATCAGCCCCAGCATTTT. It specifies CASSEGKGPLNQRSNQPQHF.